This TCR beta chain stems from a study of beta chain features in type 1 diabetes. Background on the study: Healthy donors and patients showed comparable age, gender and cell yields.

On this clone itself: What it recognizes is unknown.

Notes on the study in general: TCRB CDR3 length was moderately but significantly reduced in all four CD4+ subsets of Type 1 diabetes patients.

Investigators reverse transcribed all isolated RNA, so they sequenced expressed TCRB transcripts. Assay used: immunoSEQ multiplex PCR; TCRdb lists only in-frame clones, some missing. Of about 650,000 clones in the sample, around an eighth were seen once. Germline V gives CDR1 SGHRS, CDR2 YFSETQ. Trimming removed 2 bases from V and 3 bases from J, with 9 bases in between. This CDR3 region has 13 residues. The sequence was obtained from a man under 40 with type 1 diabetes. The sample taken for sequencing was naive CD4+ T cells from blood. The chain carries TRBV5-1 and TRBJ2-7; D gene unclear. The CDR3 DNA sequence: TGCGCCAGCAGCTTAGAAGGATTCTACGAGCAGTACTTC. Translating it yields CASSLEGFYEQYF.